Reported below is one T cell receptor (beta chain). Its antigen is unknown. In making TCR cDNA, 5'RACE template switching added a universal primer site and UMIs to it. TCRdb reanalysed the 5' RACE reads using MiXCR and keeps one entry per CDR3 protein. This table has a few hundred thousand distinct CDR3 sequences, 10% to 15% appearing once. This sample is part of a study of T cells after yellow fever vaccination. Whole-study context: SMART-Seq v4 Ultra Low Input served to prepare low-cell-number fractions. Points from the study as a whole: Post-booster reappearance was seen for most primary-vaccination clones (96% CD4, around 90% CD8).

Germline loops: CDR1 MNHEY, CDR2 SVGEGT. The CDR3 spans 11 residues. V dropped 7 bases and J dropped 6 bases, with 7 bases sitting between them. The chain joins TRBV6-2 or TRBV6-3 to TRBJ2-4; no reliable D call. The receptor comes from a young man who received the YFV17D yellow fever vaccine. Sample: CD4+ T cells sorted from PBMCs, taken 45 days after the yellow fever booster vaccination. Written as DNA, the CDR3 is TGTGCCAGCACCCACGGAAACATTCAGTACTTC. It translates to CASTHGNIQYF.